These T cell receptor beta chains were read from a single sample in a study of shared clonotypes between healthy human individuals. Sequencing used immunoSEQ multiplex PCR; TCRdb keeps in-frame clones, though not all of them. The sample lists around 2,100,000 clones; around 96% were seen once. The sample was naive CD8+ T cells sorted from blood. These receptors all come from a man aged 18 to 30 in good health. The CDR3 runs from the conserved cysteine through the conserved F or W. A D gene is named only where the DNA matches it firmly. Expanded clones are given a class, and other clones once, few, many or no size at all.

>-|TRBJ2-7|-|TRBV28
TGTGCCAGCAGTTTATCCCCGGGACGAGGAGAAACCTACGAGCAGTACTTC
CASSLSPGRGETYEQYF
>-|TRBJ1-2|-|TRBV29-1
TGCAGCGTTGAAGAGGGGGCGGCCTATGGCTACACCTTC
CSVEEGAAYGYTF
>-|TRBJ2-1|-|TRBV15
TGTGCCACCAGCAGGGAATCAGGGGGGGAAGCCGCTAGGGACAATGAGCAGTTCTTC
CATSRESGGEAARDNEQFF
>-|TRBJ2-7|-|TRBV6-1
TGTGCCAGCAGTGTCGACAGAGAATTAAGCTACGAGCAGTACTTC
CASSVDRELSYEQYF
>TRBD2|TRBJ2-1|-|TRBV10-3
TGTGCCATCAGTGAGTCGGAGAGCGGGAGGGCCCTCGGGTACAATGAGCAGTTCTTC
CAISESESGRALGYNEQFF
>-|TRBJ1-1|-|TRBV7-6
TGTGCCAGCAGCTTAAGCGGGGGGGGGACTGAAGCTTTCTTT
CASSLSGGGTEAFF
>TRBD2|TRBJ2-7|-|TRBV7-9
TGTGCCAGCGAGGTCGCGGGAGGGGGTAGCGAGCAGTACTTC
CASEVAGGGSEQYF
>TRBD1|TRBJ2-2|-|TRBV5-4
TGTGCCAGCAGCTTGGACAGGGGGGCGGTTTTCGGGGAGCTGTTTTTT
CASSLDRGAVFGELFF
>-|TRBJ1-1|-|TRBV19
TGTGCCAGTAGTATCCTAGGTGTGAACACTGAAGCTTTCTTT
CASSILGVNTEAFF
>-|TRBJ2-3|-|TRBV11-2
TGTGCCAGCAGCTTAGAACTGCACTCAGATACGCAGTATTTT
CASSLELHSDTQYF
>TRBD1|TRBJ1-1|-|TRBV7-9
TGTGCCAGCCCGACCAACCAGGGACAGTCCACTGAAGCTTTCTTT
CASPTNQGQSTEAFF
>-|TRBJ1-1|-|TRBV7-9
TGTGCCAGCAGACATGCGCTGAACACTGAAGCTTTCTTT
CASRHALNTEAFF
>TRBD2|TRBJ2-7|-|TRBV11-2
TGTGCCAGCAGCTTACCTAGCGGGAGCTACGAGCAGTACTTC
CASSLPSGSYEQYF
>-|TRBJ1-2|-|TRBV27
TGTGCCAGCAGTCTGTATCAGGGGTACTATGGCTACACCTTC
CASSLYQGYYGYTF
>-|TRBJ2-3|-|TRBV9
TGTGCCAGCAGCATCGGGGGAGGAGATACGCAGTATTTT
CASSIGGGDTQYF
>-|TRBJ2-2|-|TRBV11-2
TGTGCCAGCAGTCCCTGGGGGTCCGGAGGCACCGGGGAGCTGTTTTTT
CASSPWGSGGTGELFF
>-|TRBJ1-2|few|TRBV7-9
TGTGCCAGCAGCTTAGCCGGGGAAGGCTACACCTTC
CASSLAGEGYTF
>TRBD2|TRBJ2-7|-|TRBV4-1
TGCGCCAGCAGCCAAGATATCGAAGCGGGGGCCTTTTACGAGCAGTACTTC
CASSQDIEAGAFYEQYF
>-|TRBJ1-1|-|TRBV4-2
TGTGCCAGCAGCCAAATACGGGACAAATATTCTGAAGCTTTCTTT
CASSQIRDKYSEAFF
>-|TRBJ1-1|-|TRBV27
TGTGCCAGCAGCCCCAACGCCGGGGACACTGAAGCTTTCTTT
CASSPNAGDTEAFF
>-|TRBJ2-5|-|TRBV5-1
TGCGCCAGCAGCCATGGCGCAGGGTATCAAGAGACCCAGTACTTC
CASSHGAGYQETQYF
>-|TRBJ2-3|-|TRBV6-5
TGTGCCAGCAGTTACACGGGCGGGTTCACAGATACGCAGTATTTT
CASSYTGGFTDTQYF
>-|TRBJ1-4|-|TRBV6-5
TGTGCCAGCAGCACCGGGGGTCAGGCTAATGAAAAACTGTTTTTT
CASSTGGQANEKLFF
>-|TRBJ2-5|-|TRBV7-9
TGTGCCAGCAGCACCACGTCGAGCGGGGAGACCCAGTACTTC
CASSTTSSGETQYF
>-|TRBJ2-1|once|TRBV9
TGTGCCAGCAGCCAGACTCCAAGCTCCTACAATGAGCAGTTCTTC
CASSQTPSSYNEQFF
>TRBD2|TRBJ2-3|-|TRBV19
TGTGCCAGTAGCCGTCGGCCACTAGCGGGATTCAAAGATACGCAGTATTTT
CASSRRPLAGFKDTQYF
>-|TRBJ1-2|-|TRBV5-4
TGTGCCAGCAGCTTGATGTGGGGGCAGAACTATGGCTACACCTTC
CASSLMWGQNYGYTF
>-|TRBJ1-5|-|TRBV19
TGTGCCAGTACTTCTCGACCCAATCAGCCCCAGCATTTT
CASTSRPNQPQHF
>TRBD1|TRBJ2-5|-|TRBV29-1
TGCAGCGTTGCCGAGGACAGGGGAAGTCGAGAGACCCAGTACTTC
CSVAEDRGSRETQYF
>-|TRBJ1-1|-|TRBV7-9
TGTGCCAGCAGCTTAGCATCCGGGAGGAACACTGAAGCTTTCTTT
CASSLASGRNTEAFF
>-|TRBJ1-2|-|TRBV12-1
TGTGCCAGCAGCCCGGGACAGGGAAATGGCTACACCTTC
CASSPGQGNGYTF
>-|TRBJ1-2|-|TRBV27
TGTGCCAGCAGTTTGGGGGAGGGGAACTATGGCTACACCTTC
CASSLGEGNYGYTF
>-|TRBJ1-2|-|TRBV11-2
TGTGCCAGCAGCTTAGGGGATACGGGAGAGACCTTC
CASSLGDTGETF
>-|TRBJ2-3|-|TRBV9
TGTGCCAGCAGCCTCACTTTCGGGAGCACAGATACGCAGTATTTT
CASSLTFGSTDTQYF
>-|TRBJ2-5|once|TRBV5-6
TGTGCCAGCAGCTCCGTCTCAGCGGACCCAGGGGAGACCCAGTACTTC
CASSSVSADPGETQYF
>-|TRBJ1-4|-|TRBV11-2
TGTGCCAGCAGCTTCCCGTGGCAGGATGAAAAACTGTTTTTT
CASSFPWQDEKLFF